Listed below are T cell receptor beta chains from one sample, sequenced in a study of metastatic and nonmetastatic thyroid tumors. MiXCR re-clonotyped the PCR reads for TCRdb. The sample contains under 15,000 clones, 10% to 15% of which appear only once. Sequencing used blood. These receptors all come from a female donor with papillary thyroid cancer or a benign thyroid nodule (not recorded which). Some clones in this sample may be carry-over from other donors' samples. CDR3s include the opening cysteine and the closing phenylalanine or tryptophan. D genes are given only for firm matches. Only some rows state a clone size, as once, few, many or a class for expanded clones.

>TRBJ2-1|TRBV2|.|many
TGTGCCAGCAACGGAAGGGACTACAATGAGCAGTTCTTC
CASNGRDYNEQFF
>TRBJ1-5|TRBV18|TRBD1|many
TGTGCCAGCTCACCGTCGAGGGGGCTCAATCAGCCCCAGCATTTT
CASSPSRGLNQPQHF
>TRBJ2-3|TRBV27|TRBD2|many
TGTGCCAGCAGTCGAAAGATAGCGGGAGGGCCGCGGGATACGCAGTATTTT
CASSRKIAGGPRDTQYF
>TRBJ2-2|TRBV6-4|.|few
TGTGCCATCAGTGATCGCTATCGGGGAAACACCGGGGAGCTGTTTTTT
CAISDRYRGNTGELFF
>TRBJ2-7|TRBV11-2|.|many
TGTGCCAGCAGCTTAGGAGGGTCAGTTTCCTACGAGCAGTACTTC
CASSLGGSVSYEQYF
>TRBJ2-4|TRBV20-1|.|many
TGCAGTGTTACCGCCGGGAGAATTCAGTACTTC
CSVTAGRIQYF
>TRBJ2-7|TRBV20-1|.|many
TGCAGTGCTAGTTTTCGGGGCGAGCAGTACTTC
CSASFRGEQYF
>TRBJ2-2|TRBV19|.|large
TGTGCCAGTAGTACCATAGCGGATCACACCGGGGAGCTGTTTTTT
CASSTIADHTGELFF
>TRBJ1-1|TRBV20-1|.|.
TGCAGTGCCCTGGGGACGAACACTGAAGCTTTCTTT
CSALGTNTEAFF
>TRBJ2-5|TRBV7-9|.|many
TGTGCCAGCAGCCCGAGCAAAGAGACCCAGTACTTC
CASSPSKETQYF
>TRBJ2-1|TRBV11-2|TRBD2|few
TGTGCCAGCAGCTTAGTAACTAGCGGGGGGTCTAGGAGCTCCTACAATGAGCAGTTCTTC
CASSLVTSGGSRSSYNEQFF
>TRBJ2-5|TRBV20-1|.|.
TGCAGTTCTAGAGATCAACGGTGGCCACTCCAAGAGACCCAGTACTTC
CSSRDQRWPLQETQYF
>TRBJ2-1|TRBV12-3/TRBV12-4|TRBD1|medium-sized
TGTGCCAGCAGTCCAAGAGGGGGCCCCTACAATGAGCAGTTCTTC
CASSPRGGPYNEQFF
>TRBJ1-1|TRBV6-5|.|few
TGTGCCAGCAGTTATACGGCCGGATCCAACACTGAAGCTTTCTTT
CASSYTAGSNTEAFF
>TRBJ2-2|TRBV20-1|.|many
TGCAGTGCGGCGGGATCGAACACCGGGGAGCTGTTTTTT
CSAAGSNTGELFF
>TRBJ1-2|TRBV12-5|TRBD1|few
TGTGCTAGTGGTTTGTCTGGGACAGCCTATGGCTACACCTTC
CASGLSGTAYGYTF
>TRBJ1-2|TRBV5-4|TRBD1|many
TGTGCCAGCAGCTTCCCTGGACAGGGGAACTATGGCTACACCTTC
CASSFPGQGNYGYTF
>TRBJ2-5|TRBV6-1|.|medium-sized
TGTGCCAGCAGTGAACTCGGGGGGCACCAAGAGACCCAGTACTTC
CASSELGGHQETQYF
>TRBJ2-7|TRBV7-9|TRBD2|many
TGTGCCAGCAGCCTTGGGGGACTAGCGGGAGAGGAGCAGTACTTC
CASSLGGLAGEEQYF
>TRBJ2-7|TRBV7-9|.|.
TGTGCCAGCACCAGGGAGGAGGTCTCTTACGAGCAGTACTTC
CASTREEVSYEQYF
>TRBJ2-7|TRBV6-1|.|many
TGTGCCAGCAGTAGACAACTAGAGCAGTACTTC
CASSRQLEQYF
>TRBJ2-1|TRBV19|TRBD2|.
TGTGCCAGTACTGGAAGGACTAGCGGGAGAATCAATGAGCAGTTCTTC
CASTGRTSGRINEQFF
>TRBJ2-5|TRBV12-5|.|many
TGTGCTAGTGGTTTGGTAAGCACACTGAAATGCCTGCTTCAAGAGACCCAGTACTTC
CASGLVSTLKCLLQETQYF
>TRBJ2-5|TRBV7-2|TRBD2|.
TGTGCCAGCAGCTTAGTGGGCGGGAGAGAGACCCAGTACTTC
CASSLVGGRETQYF
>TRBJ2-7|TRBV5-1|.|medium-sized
TGCGCCAGCAGCTTGGAAGGCAAGAGCTCCTACGAGCAGTACTTC
CASSLEGKSSYEQYF
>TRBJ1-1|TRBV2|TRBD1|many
TGTGCCAGCAGTGAAGGGATCGGGACAGGGGGGTTTGAAGCTTTCTTT
CASSEGIGTGGFEAFF
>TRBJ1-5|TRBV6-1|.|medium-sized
TGTGCCAGCACTCGGGGAGGGCCCCAGCATTTT
CASTRGGPQHF
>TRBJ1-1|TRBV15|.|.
TGTGCCACCAGCAGGGGGGTTCAGGGGAGCTCGGACACTGAAGCTTTCTTT
CATSRGVQGSSDTEAFF
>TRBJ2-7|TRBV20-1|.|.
TGCAGTGCTAGGCCCGGGGGCGGCGAGCAGTACTTC
CSARPGGGEQYF
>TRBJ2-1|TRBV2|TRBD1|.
TGTGCCAGCCGGAGGGGGGACAGGGGGCGCTCCTACAATGAGCAGTTCTTC
CASRRGDRGRSYNEQFF
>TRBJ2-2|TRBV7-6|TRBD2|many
TGTGCCAGCAGGTTGTCGGGGGGGAGGAGGACCACCGGGGAGCTGTTTTTT
CASRLSGGRRTTGELFF
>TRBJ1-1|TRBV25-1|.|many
TGTGCCAGCAGTCGCGTGGGGGACACTGAAGCTTTCTTT
CASSRVGDTEAFF
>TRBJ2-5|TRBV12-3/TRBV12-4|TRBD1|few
TGTGCCAGCAGAACCTCCGGACAGGAAGAGACCCAGTACTTC
CASRTSGQEETQYF
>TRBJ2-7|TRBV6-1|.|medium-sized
TGTGCCAGCAGTGAAGCGCTTCGGGGAAGCTCCTACGAGCAGTACTTC
CASSEALRGSSYEQYF
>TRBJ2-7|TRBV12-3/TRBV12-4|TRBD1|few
TGTGCCAGCAGTCGGGACAGGGGGCTAGCGGCGGAGGGCTCCGAGCAGTACTTC
CASSRDRGLAAEGSEQYF
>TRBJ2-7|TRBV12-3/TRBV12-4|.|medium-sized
TGTGCCAGCAGTTACGGGACGGCCTACGAGCAGTACTTC
CASSYGTAYEQYF
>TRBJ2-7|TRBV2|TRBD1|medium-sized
TGTGCCAGCAGTGACGAGGGACAGTTGATCTACGAGCAGTACTTC
CASSDEGQLIYEQYF
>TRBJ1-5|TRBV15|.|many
TGTGCCACCAGCAGAGATCGTAGTCAGCCCCAGCATTTT
CATSRDRSQPQHF
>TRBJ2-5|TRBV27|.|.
TGTGCCAGCAGTCCTGAAGGGTGGGAGACCCAGTACTTC
CASSPEGWETQYF
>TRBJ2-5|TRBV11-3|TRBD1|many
TGTGCCAGCAGCGTCGGGACAGGGGGCAAAGAGACCCAGTACTTC
CASSVGTGGKETQYF
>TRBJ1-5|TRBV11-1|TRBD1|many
TGTGCCAGCAGCTCCTCCGGACAGGGCGGAAGTCAGCCCCAGCATTTT
CASSSSGQGGSQPQHF
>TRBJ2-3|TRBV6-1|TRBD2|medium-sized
TGTGCAAGCAAGGGTACCCGGGAGGCAGATACGCAGTATTTT
CASKGTREADTQYF
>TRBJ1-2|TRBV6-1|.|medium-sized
TGTGCCAGCAGGCCCGCCGGCGTTTATGGCTACACCTTC
CASRPAGVYGYTF
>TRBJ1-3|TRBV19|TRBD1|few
TGTGCCAGTAGCCAGGGGGCACGCGGAAACACCATATATTTT
CASSQGARGNTIYF
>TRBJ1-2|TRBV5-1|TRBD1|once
TGCGCCAGCAGCGCAGAGACAGGGTATGGCTACACCTTC
CASSAETGYGYTF
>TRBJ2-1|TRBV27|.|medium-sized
TGTGCCAGCATGGAGTATAGCGGTGAGAACAATGAGCAGTTCTTC
CASMEYSGENNEQFF